This T cell receptor beta chain appears in the sequencing data of a study of blood T cell repertoires in COVID-19. Germline V gene lookup returns CDR1 KGHDR and CDR2 SFDVKD. The V and J ends lost 3 bases and 4 bases, in that order; junction bases with no gene match: 5. The CDR3 has 15 amino acids. Produced via immunoSEQ multiplex PCR; TCRdb's table is partial and in-frame only. Among around 140,000 clones listed, roughly 87% were seen once. This sequence was found in a human donor in a cohort sampled during active COVID-19. Sequenced: peripheral blood. The chain is built from TRBV24-1 and TRBJ2-3; the match to TRBD1 covers 8 bases. CDR3 sequence reads: CATSDPQGAADTQYF. CDR3 coding DNA: TGTGCCACCAGTGATCCCCAGGGGGCGGCAGATACGCAGTATTTT.